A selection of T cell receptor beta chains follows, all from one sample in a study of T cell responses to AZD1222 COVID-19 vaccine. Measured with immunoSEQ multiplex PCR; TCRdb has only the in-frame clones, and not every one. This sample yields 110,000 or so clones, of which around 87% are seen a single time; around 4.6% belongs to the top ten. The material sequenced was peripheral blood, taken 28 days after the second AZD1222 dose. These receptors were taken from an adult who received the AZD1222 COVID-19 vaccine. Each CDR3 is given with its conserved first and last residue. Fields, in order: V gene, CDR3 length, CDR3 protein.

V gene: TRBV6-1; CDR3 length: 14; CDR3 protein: CASSERASPAFAFF
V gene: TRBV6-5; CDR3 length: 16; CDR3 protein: CASSYSNNKGNYGYTF
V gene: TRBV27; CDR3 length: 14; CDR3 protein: CASSWAGKYNEQFF
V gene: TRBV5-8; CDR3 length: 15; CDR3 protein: CASSAPRRTGDEQFF
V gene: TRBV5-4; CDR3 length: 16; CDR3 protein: CASSSGTSGIYNEQFF
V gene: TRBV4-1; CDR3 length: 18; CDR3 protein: CASTSPGLAGAGTDTQYF
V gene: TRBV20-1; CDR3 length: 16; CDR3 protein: CSANEAGTRYTDTQYF
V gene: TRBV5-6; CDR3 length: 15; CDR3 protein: CASSLVGTGNSPLHF
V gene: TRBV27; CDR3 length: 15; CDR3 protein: CASSLGHQLSYEQYF
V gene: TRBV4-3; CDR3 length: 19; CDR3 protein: CASSQEVSSGGVGKNIQYF
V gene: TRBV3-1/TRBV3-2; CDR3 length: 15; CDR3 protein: CASSSRTRSTGELFF
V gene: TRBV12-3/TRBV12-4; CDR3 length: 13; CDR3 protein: CASSLLPTYEQYF
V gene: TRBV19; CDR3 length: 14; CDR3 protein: CASIRQGVTGELFF
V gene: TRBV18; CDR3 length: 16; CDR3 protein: CASSSNFQGAGTEAFF
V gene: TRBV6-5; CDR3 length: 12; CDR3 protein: CASSPGDYGYTF
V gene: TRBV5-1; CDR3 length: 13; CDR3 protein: CASSLEWGTEAFF
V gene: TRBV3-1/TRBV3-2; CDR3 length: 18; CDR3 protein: CASSQVYGRGEENYGYTF
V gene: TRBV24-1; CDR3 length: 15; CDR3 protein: CATSDSRQGNTEAFF
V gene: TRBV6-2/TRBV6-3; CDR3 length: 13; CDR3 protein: CASSWTENQPQHF
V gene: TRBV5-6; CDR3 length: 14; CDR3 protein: CASSPSRGYTEAFF
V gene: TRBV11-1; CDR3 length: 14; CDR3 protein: CASSPKTGLNEQFF
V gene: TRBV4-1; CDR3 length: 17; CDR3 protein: CASSQYPRGTPYYGYTF
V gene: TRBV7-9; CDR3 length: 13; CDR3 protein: CATRLGGGGGYTF
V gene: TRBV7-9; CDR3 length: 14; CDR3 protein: CASSPTPLNEKLFF
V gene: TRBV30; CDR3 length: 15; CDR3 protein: CAWSLQTGVDYEQYF
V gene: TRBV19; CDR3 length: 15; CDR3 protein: CASRQPGQGGNEQFF
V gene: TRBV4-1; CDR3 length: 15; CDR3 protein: CASSQVDRGSYEQYF
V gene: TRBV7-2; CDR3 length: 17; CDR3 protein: CASSPTGRSSYNSPLHF
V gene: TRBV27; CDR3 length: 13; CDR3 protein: CASRFTPGGQQYF
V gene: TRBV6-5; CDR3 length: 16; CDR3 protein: CASSYSEAGTGYEQYF
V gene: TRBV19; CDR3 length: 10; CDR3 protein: CASSNNEQFF
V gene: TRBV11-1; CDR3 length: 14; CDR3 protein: CASSTSGWDETQYF
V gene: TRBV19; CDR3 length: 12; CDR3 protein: CASSISTDTQYF
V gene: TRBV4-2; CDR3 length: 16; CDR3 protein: CASSQGGTAGIYGYTF
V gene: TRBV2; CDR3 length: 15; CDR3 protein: CASKVGLMGGSEQFF
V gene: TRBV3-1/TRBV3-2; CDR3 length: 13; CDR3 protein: CASSQAYGYGYTF
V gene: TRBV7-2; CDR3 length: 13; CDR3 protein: CASSLKQGASDTF
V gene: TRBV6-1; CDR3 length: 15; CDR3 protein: CASSDGSGGSYEQYF
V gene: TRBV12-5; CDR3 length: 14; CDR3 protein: CASGGSLSYNEQFF
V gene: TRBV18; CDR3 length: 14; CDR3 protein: CASSHRLATRGYTF
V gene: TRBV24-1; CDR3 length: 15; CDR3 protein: CAKPGGGGPAGELFF
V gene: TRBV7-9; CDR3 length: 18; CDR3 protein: CASSLGGRPVGTTGELFF
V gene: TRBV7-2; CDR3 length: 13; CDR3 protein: CASSLQASYEQYF
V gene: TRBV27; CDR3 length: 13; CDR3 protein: CASSPGGGVGYTF
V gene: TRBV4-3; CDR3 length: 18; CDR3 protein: CASSQDSGQGRANQPQHF
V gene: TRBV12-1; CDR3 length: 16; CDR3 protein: CASSAVQGAHGNTIYF
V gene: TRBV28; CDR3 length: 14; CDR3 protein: CASSLFRSTGELFF
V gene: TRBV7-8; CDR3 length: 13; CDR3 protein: CASRPGNDYGYTF
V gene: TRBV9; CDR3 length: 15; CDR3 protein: CASSPAGTITYEQYF
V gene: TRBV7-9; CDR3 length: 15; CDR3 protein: CASSLAESLAYEQYF
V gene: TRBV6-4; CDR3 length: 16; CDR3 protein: CASSESAGPNTGELFF